This T cell receptor (beta chain) derives from a study of CD8 T cells in ankylosing spondylitis. Overall study findings and caveats: Clones linked to disease were reported to show significant enrichment in matched ankylosing spondylitis synovial fluid. For ankylosing spondylitis blood, a TCR beta motif of roughly 8 highly homologous variants appeared characteristic. Disease-associated clones were CD8+ and fairly uncommon in peripheral blood.

There are 15 residues in the CDR3. V lost 6 bases to trimming and J lost 0 bases, with 14 bases between them. Germline CDR1 reads SGHTA; CDR2 reads FQGNSA. TCRdb re-analysed the 5' RACE reads in MiXCR, keeping a single row per CDR3 protein. The table lists 750,000 to 850,000 distinct CDR3 sequences, about 10% of them singletons. Many counts were recorded for this clonotype. Its antigen remains unidentified. The chain carries TRBV7-2 and TRBJ1-1; D is possibly TRBD1 (5 bases). Sequenced input: blood, either unsorted or a sorted T cell fraction (not recorded which). The receptor was isolated from a male donor with ankylosing spondylitis. Written as DNA, the CDR3 is TGTGCCAGCAGACTGACAGAACTCATGAACACTGAAGCTTTCTTT. Translating gives CASRLTELMNTEAFF.